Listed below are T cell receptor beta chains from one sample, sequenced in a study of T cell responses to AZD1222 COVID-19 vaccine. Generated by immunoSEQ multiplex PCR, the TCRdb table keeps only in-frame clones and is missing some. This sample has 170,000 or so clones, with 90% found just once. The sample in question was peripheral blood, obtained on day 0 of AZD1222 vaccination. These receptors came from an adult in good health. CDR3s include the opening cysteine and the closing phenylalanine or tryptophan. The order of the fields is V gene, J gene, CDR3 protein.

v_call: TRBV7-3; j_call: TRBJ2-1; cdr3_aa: CASSLASGGASSYNEQFF
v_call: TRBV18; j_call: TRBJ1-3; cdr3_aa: CASSPSRGPGNTIYF
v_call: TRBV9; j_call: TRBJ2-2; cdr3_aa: CASSPRGGGERLAGELFF
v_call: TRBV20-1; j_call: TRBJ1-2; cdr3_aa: CSARVDTTYTF
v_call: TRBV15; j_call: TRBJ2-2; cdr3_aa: CATSRGQGAGELFF
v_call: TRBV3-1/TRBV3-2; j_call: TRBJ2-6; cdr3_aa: CASSPPGANVLTF
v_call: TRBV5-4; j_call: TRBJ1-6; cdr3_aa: CASSTWTGPNSPLHF
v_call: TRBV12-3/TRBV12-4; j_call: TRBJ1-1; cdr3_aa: CASSLNPGTEAFF
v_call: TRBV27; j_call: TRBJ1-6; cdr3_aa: CASTDRPGQPNSPLHF
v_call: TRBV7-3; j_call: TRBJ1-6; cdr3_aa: CASSLGTANNSPLHF
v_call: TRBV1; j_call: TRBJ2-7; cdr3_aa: CTSSSSGGAHEQYF
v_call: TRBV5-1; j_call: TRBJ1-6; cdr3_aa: CASSLGRAGDSPLHF
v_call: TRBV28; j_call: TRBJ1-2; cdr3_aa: CASRTGVGNYGYTF
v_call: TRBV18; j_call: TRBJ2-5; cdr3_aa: CASSPGAQETQYF
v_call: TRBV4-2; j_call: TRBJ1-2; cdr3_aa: CASSQGQDTNYGYTF
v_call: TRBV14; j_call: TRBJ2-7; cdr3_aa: CASSQKPPGRTTSFYEQYF
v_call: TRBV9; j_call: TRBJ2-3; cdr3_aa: CASSVTGPDTQYF
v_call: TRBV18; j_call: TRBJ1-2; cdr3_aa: CASSPGLFPANYGYTF
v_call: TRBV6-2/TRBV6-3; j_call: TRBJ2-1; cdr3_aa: CASSYDPSGGAVYNEQFF
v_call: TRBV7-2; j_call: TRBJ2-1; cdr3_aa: CASSPFGVYNEQFF
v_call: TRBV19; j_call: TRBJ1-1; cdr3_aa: CASSIRLLQGVRTEAFF
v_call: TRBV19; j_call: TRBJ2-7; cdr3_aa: CASSPGQGAREQYF
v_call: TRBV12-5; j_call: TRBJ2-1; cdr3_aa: CASGGLSSYNEQFF
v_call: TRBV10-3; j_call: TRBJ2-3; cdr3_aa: CAISASDYTDTQYF
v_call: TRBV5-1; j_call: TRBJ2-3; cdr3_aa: CASRTDSSTDTQYF
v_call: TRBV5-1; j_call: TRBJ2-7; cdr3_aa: CASSEHPTRSYEQYF
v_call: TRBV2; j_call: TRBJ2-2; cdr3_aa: CASRLRGGTGELFF
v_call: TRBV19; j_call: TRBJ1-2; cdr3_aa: CASSPRTGGSDGYTF
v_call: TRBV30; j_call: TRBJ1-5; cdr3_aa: CAWSEQGGFGQPQHF
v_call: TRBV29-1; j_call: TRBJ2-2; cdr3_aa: CSVAFSGGNTGELFF
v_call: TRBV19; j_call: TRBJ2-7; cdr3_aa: CASSIGGSEQYF
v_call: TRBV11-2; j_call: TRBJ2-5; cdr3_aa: CASSGPSVRETQYF
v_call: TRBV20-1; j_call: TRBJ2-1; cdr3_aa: CSASDPSYNEQFF
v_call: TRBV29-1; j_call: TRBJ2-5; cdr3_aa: CSVEEIQETQYF
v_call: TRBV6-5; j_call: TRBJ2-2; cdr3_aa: CASSSGRLNTGELFF
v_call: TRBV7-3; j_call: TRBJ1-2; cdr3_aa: CASSLAPIYGYTF
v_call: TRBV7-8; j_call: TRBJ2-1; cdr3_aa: CASSQTLSDPHNEQFF
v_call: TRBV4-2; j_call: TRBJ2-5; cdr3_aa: CASSQNSGGAETQYF
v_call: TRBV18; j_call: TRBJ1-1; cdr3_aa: CASSLQGIGNTEAFF
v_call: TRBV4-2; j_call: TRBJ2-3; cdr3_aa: CASSRESGVSTDTQYF
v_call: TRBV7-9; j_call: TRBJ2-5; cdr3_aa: CASSPHGGPGDQYF